This T cell receptor beta chain appears in the sequencing data of a study of T cells in Graves' hyperthyroidism and ophthalmopathy. The CDR3 sequence is 13 residues long. Germline assignment: CDR1 GTSNPN and CDR2 SVGIG (reference sequence). V lost 1 base and J lost 0, with 4 bases in between. Newly diagnosed patients aged 18 to 65 had hyperthyroidism of under 2 months' duration. Researchers amplified the TCR beta CDR3 regions from RNA transcripts. The HTBI primer set drove a first-round RT-PCR of the TCR CDR3. TCRdb re-called the multiplex PCR reads through MiXCR, storing one row per CDR3 protein. Of under 800,000 distinct CDR3 sequences listed, around 15% are singletons. Study outcomes and limitations: Blood also contained most expanded thyroid clonotypes above 0.001.

The sample holds many counts of this clonotype. Its antigen is as yet unknown. The TCR originated in a young woman with Graves' hyperthyroidism. The specimen was blood. The chain couples TRBV30 to TRBJ1-5, with D unresolved. DNA of the CDR3: TGTGCCTGGAGTGCTTATAGCAATCAGCCCCAGCATTTT. It specifies CAWSAYSNQPQHF.